This T cell receptor (beta chain) was captured by sequencing in a study of blood T cell repertoires in COVID-19. As for the study in general: COVID-19 samples, acute and convalescent, were from the United States, Italy and Spain. Sources were T cells, B-cell-depleted T cells, or PBMCs; the material itself was cDNA or gDNA.

As processed by the authors: Nucleated cell number was recorded as an estimate derived from reference gene primer amplification. The data were produced by immunoSEQ multiplex PCR, yet TCRdb's version contains in-frame clones alone and is incomplete. For V, J and clone size, that table is used; D and trimming come from the DNA. This table holds over 120,000 clones, roughly four fifths found once. This clonotype originated in an older woman with acute or convalescent COVID-19. Sequenced: peripheral blood.

The CDR3 nucleotides are TGTGCCAGCAGTTACTATTTGGGCTCTGGGGCCAACGTCCTGACTTTC. This codes for CASSYYLGSGANVLTF. This chain joins TRBV27 and TRBJ2-6, with D hard to call. Germline V gene lookup returns CDR1 MNHEY and CDR2 SMNVEV (reference sequence). Trimming shortened V by 4 bases and J by 0 bases, and 10 bases separated the two germline ends. The CDR3 totals 16 residues.